The 28 T cell receptor beta chains below come from one sample, sequenced in a study of lymphopenia after photon versus proton radiotherapy. Using immunoSEQ multiplex PCR, the repertoire was profiled, and TCRdb retains in-frame clones only, with some absent. The repertoire holds 13,000 or so clones, with roughly 90% as singletons. This sample comprised peripheral blood, obtained from a patient treated with photon-based radiotherapy. Source of these receptors: a man in his 60s with pancreatic cancer.

This clone was recorded only once. J is TRBJ2-1 and V is TRBV6-5, with 7 bases matching TRBD1. Per the germline V gene, CDR1 is MNHEY and CDR2 is SVGAGI. The CDR3 is 13 residues long. The trim removed 4 bases at V and 15 bases at J, leaving 12 bases unmatched. Written as DNA, the CDR3 is TGTGCCAGCAGTTTGTATCCGGGACAGCGCGCGTTCTTC. Its translation: CASSLYPGQRAFF.

The chain combines TRBV18 with TRBJ1-1; D is unclear. Germline assignment: CDR1 KGHSH and CDR2 LQKENI. This CDR3 spans 13 amino acids. Deletions cut 0 bases from V and 9 bases from J, with 11 bases between. CDR3 sequence reads: CASSPPSERKAFF. CDR3 coding DNA: TGTGCCAGCTCACCACCGAGTGAACGAAAAGCTTTCTTT.

The chain links TRBV7-9 to TRBJ2-3; D is perhaps TRBD2 (5 bases). V was shortened by 7 bases and J by 4 bases, with 15 bases between the two germline ends. Looked up from germline, CDR1 is SEHNR and CDR2 is FQNEAQ (reference sequence). The CDR3 has 14 amino acids. The chain's CDR3 is CASTPGNWSDTQYF. As DNA, the CDR3 is TGTGCCAGCACCCCCGGGAATTGGTCAGATACGCAGTATTTT.

The chain recombines TRBV7-8 with TRBJ2-5, with D possibly TRBD1 on 6 matching bases. Trimming took off 4 bases at V and 7 bases at J, with 16 bases between the two ends. Germline CDR1 is SGHVS and CDR2 is FQNEAQ. The CDR3 is 14 amino acids. The CDR3 sequence: CASSYAGAYRTQYF. As DNA, the CDR3 is TGTGCCAGCAGCTATGCAGGGGCCTACAGGACCCAGTACTTC.

V gene TRBV30 combines with J gene TRBJ2-1, with D hard to call. The CDR3 is made up of 13 amino acids. Trimming stripped 0 bases from V and 4 bases from J, with 7 bases between. Germline CDR1 GTSNPN, CDR2 SVGIG (reference sequence). CDR3 sequence reads: CAWSVHSYNEQFF. The DNA for the CDR3 is TGTGCCTGGAGTGTACATAGTTACAATGAGCAGTTCTTC.

The rearrangement links TRBV2 to TRBJ1-5; tentatively, D is TRBD1 (6 bases). Trimming removed 2 bases from V and 0 bases from J, with 14 bases in between. The length of the CDR3 is 17 residues. Germline V gene lookup returns CDR1 SNHLY and CDR2 FYNNEI. The DNA for the CDR3 is TGTGCCAGCAGTGAAAGGGCAGGGGTGTATAGCAATCAGCCCCAGCATTTT. Its protein is CASSERAGVYSNQPQHF.

The chain recombines TRBV7-3 with TRBJ2-5; the D gene could be TRBD1 or TRBD2 (6 bases each). Germline values: CDR1 SGHTA, CDR2 FQGTGA. Trimming left V 0 bases short and J 2 bases short, with 16 bases between. The CDR3 spans 17 residues. The CDR3 is CASSLTPPGGTQETQYF. DNA for the CDR3: TGTGCCAGCAGCTTAACGCCCCCCGGGGGCACTCAAGAGACCCAGTACTTC.

V is TRBV7-6 and J is TRBJ1-1; D uncertain. The germline V gene encodes CDR1 SGHVS and CDR2 FNYEAQ. The germline V and J ends were trimmed by 2 bases and 1 base, with 11 bases remaining between them. CDR3 length: 15 amino acids. This chain's CDR3 is CASSLRLAGNTEAFF. The CDR3 DNA is TGTGCCAGCAGCTTACGTTTGGCAGGGAACACTGAAGCTTTCTTT.

This chain uses TRBV11-3 with TRBJ2-1, with 10 bases identical to TRBD1. CDR1 is SGHNT, CDR2 YENEEA, per germline. The CDR3 spans 15 residues. The J segment lost 5 bases and the V segment lost 3 bases, leaving 4 bases of the junction unmatched. The DNA for the CDR3 is TGTGCCAGCAGCTTCGGACAGGGGGGGAACAATGAGCAGTTCTTC. Protein: CASSFGQGGNNEQFF.

The chain uses TRBV11-2 and TRBJ2-5; D remains unclear. V lost 5 bases and J 4 bases, leaving 17 bases between the germline ends. CDR3 length: 15 residues. Germline-derived CDR1 and CDR2 are SGHAT and FQNNGV. The CDR3: CASSRSGPRVETQYF. DNA of the CDR3: TGTGCCAGCAGCCGTAGTGGGCCCCGTGTAGAGACCCAGTACTTC.

CDR3 in amino acids: CAISPFNSNYGYTF. The CDR3 nucleotides read TGTGCCATCAGCCCATTTAACAGCAACTATGGCTACACCTTC. This sequence joins TRBV10-3 and TRBJ1-2; D not resolved. Germline V gene sequence: CDR1 ENHRY, CDR2 SYGVKD. The V end lost 6 bases, the J end lost 2 bases, and 13 bases lay between the germline ends. CDR3 length: 14 residues.

This clone was seen a handful of times. The chain employs TRBV14 and TRBJ1-2, with TRBD1 as a possible D gene (5 bases). Trimming took off 4 bases at V and 0 bases at J, with 18 bases between the two ends. The CDR3 extends over 17 amino acids. Per germline, CDR1 SGHDN and CDR2 FVKESK. The CDR3 protein is CASSPLGVAGTNYGYTF. CDR3 in DNA: TGTGCCAGCAGCCCTTTGGGTGTGGCAGGGACTAACTATGGCTACACCTTC.

CDR3 bases: TGTGCCAGCAGCTTATACAGGGGGTCGACTGAAGCTTTCTTT. Translating gives CASSLYRGSTEAFF. The chain couples TRBV5-4 to TRBJ1-1; 8 nucleotides match TRBD1. The CDR3 has 14 residues. The V and J ends lost 2 bases and 5 bases, in that order; junction bases with no gene match: 5. Looked up from germline, CDR1 is SGHNT and CDR2 is YYREEE (reference sequence).

V gene TRBV29-1 combines with J gene TRBJ2-5; 12 bases agree with TRBD2. Trimming at V came to 6 bases and at J to 4 bases, leaving 3 bases not matched to a gene. The CDR3 sequence is 13 residues long. Germline values: CDR1 SQVTM, CDR2 ANQGSEA. CDR3 DNA: TGCAGCGTCGTGACTAGCGGGGGAGAGACCCAGTACTTC. Encoded protein: CSVVTSGGETQYF.

The V and J genes are TRBV7-6 and TRBJ1-2; a weak D match, TRBD1 (6 bases). The CDR3 consists of 14 residues. V lost 2 bases and J lost 7, with 14 bases in between. Germline CDR1 and CDR2: SGHVS and FNYEAQ. The CDR3: CASSLRAGDGGYTF. CDR3 sequence (DNA): TGTGCCAGCAGCTTAAGAGCAGGGGACGGTGGCTACACCTTC.

The chain uses TRBV18 and TRBJ1-4; 7 nucleotides line up with TRBD1. The germline gives CDR1 KGHSH, CDR2 LQKENI. The V segment lost 6 bases and the J segment 7 bases; nucleotides outside the gene matches: 11. This CDR3 has 15 residues. In DNA form, the CDR3 reads TGTGCCAGCTCCGAGGACAGGAAAGACGGTGAAAAACTGTTTTTT. This gives the protein CASSEDRKDGEKLFF.

The genes are TRBV6-5 and TRBJ1-5, with a tentative D call TRBD1 (6 bases). Germline CDR1 is MNHEY and CDR2 is SVGAGI. The V and J ends lost 4 bases and 4 bases respectively, with 14 bases between them. The CDR3 sequence is 15 residues long. CDR3 sequence (DNA): TGTGCCAGCAGTTCTACAGGGTATGGGAATCAGCCCCAGCATTTT. As protein: CASSSTGYGNQPQHF.

The rearrangement joins TRBV19 to TRBJ2-2; D not resolved. Germline V lookup: CDR1 LNHDA, CDR2 SQIVND (reference sequence). Trimming shortened V by 5 bases and J by 5 bases, and 12 bases separated the two germline ends. The CDR3 has 14 amino acids. CDR3 residues: CASSWWLDTGELFF. As DNA, the CDR3 is TGTGCCAGTAGTTGGTGGCTTGATACCGGGGAGCTGTTTTTT.

This clone occurred once. The chain is built from TRBV10-2 and TRBJ1-1, with a weak D call TRBD1 (6 bases). V lost 4 bases, J lost 1 base, and 10 bases lay in between. The germline V gene encodes CDR1 WSHSY and CDR2 SAAADI. This CDR3 spans 14 amino acids. The CDR3 bases are TGCGCCAGCAGTGTCTTGACAGGGAACACTGAAGCTTTCTTT. This translates into CASSVLTGNTEAFF.

Only a few counts were recorded for this clone. The CDR3 DNA is TGTGCCAGCAGCTGGACAGGGGACGAGCAGTACTTC. The encoded protein is CASSWTGDEQYF. The J gene is TRBJ2-7, the V gene TRBV6-6, with 9 bases aligning to TRBD1. CDR3 length: 12 amino acids. Trimming at V came to 6 bases and at J to 5 bases, leaving 2 bases not matched to a gene. CDR1 and CDR2 (germline): MNHNY, SVGAGI (reference sequence).

Details on this clone: A far larger clone is a single base away, which makes a read error likely. The chain joins TRBV4-2 to TRBJ2-6, with 8 bases matching TRBD1. The CDR3 sequence is 18 residues long. CDR1 LGHNA and CDR2 YNFKEQ come from the germline V gene. V shed 6 bases, J shed 0 bases, and the junction held 10 bases outside the gene matches. The CDR3 region has the DNA TGTGCCAGCAGGGACAGGGAGAGCTCTACCTCTGGGGCCAACGTCCTGACTTTC. As protein: CASRDRESSTSGANVLTF.

The CDR3 nucleotides are TGTGCCAGCTCACAACAGGGGAACACTGAAGCTTTCTTT. Protein product: CASSQQGNTEAFF. J is TRBJ1-1 and V is TRBV18, with a possible D match to TRBD1 (6 bases). With 4 bases removed from V and 1 base from J, the gap between germline ends came to 7 bases. The CDR3 contains 13 residues. From germline, CDR1 is KGHSH and CDR2 LQKENI.

The chain employs TRBV5-8 and TRBJ2-3; 8 bases line up with TRBD2. The germline V gene has CDR1 SGHTS and CDR2 YDEGEE. The CDR3 extends over 15 amino acids. The ends lost 1 base at V and 3 bases at J; junction bases unmatched: 4. CDR3 sequence: CASSLTGGPTDTQYF. The CDR3 bases are TGTGCCAGCAGCTTGACGGGGGGGCCGACAGATACGCAGTATTTT.

A remark on this clone: The junction does not match germline at one end; this may be a read error. The V gene is TRBV4-1, the J gene TRBJ2-6; 10 positions agree with TRBD1. This CDR3 is built from 14 residues. Germline CDR1 MGHRA, CDR2 YSYEKL. The CDR3 DNA reads TGCGCCAGCAGCTTTGGGACAGGGGTCAACGTCCTGACTTTC. Translation gives CASSFGTGVNVLTF.

This chain uses TRBV30 with TRBJ1-5, with TRBD1 matching over 7 bases. From germline, CDR1 is GTSNPN and CDR2 SVGIG (reference sequence). After removal of 2 bases from V and 2 bases from J, the junction contained 9 bases not matched to a gene. This CDR3 comprises 16 residues. The CDR3 spells CAWSHSTGRGNQPQHF. DNA for the CDR3: TGTGCCTGGAGTCATTCGACAGGGAGGGGCAATCAGCCCCAGCATTTT.

V and J are TRBV5-1 and TRBJ2-7, with 9 bases aligning to TRBD2. The CDR3 spans 14 residues. Germline V CDR1 and CDR2: SGHRS, YFSETQ. J was trimmed by 1 base and V by 2 bases; bases with no gene match: 1. The CDR3 protein is CASSLGLASYEQYF. CDR3 in DNA: TGCGCCAGCAGCTTAGGACTAGCGTCCTACGAGCAGTACTTC.

J is TRBJ2-1 and V is TRBV7-9; 7 bases align to TRBD1. Germline V lookup: CDR1 SEHNR, CDR2 FQNEAQ (reference sequence). The CDR3 has 14 amino acids. The trim removed 5 bases at V and 6 bases at J, leaving 7 bases unmatched. In DNA form, the CDR3 reads TGTGCCAGCAGCCCAGGGACAGTTTTCAATGAGCAGTTCTTC. Its protein is CASSPGTVFNEQFF.

This chain connects TRBV7-3 to TRBJ2-2; TRBD1 aligns across 9 bases. CDR1 and CDR2 from the germline V gene are SGHTA and FQGTGA. V lost 0 bases to trimming and J lost 1 base; unmatched junction nucleotides: 3. The CDR3 loop spans 17 amino acids. CDR3 DNA sequence: TGTGCCAGCAGCTTAACGAAGGACAGGGGGAACACCGGGGAGCTGTTTTTT. Its protein product is CASSLTKDRGNTGELFF.